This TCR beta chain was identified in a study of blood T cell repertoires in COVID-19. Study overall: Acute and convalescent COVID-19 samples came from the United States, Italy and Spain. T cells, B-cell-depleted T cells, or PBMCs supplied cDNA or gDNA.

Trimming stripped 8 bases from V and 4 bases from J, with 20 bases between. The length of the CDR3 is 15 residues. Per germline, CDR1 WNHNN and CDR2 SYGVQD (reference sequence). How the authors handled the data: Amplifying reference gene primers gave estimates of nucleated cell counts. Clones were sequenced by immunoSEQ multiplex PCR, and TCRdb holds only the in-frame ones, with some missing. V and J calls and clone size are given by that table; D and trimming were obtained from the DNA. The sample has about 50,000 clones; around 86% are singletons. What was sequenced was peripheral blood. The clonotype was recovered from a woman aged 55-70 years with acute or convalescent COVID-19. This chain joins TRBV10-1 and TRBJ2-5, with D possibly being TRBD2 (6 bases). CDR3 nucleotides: TGCGCCAGCTTTTGTGGGGTTAGCGGCCCAGAGACCCAGTACTTC. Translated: CASFCGVSGPETQYF.